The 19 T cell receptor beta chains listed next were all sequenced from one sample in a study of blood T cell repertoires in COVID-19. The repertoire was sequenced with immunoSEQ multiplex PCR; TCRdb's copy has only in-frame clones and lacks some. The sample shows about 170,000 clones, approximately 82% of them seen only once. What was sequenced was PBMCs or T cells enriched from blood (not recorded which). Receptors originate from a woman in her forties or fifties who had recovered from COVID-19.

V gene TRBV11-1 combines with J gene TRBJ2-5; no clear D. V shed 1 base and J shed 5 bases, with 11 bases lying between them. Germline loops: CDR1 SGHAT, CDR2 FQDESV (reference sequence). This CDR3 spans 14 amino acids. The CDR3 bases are TGTGCCAGCAGCTTAGTGGTGGGCCTCGAGACCCAGTACTTC. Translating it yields CASSLVVGLETQYF.

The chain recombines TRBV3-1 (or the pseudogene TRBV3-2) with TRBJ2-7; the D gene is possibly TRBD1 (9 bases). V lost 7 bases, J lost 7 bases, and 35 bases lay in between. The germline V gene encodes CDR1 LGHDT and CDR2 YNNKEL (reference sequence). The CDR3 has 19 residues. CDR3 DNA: TGTGCCAGCAACGGGACAGGGCTGGGCGGGAGGTATGGTGTATGTGAGCAGTACGTC. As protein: CASNGTGLGGRYGVCEQYV.

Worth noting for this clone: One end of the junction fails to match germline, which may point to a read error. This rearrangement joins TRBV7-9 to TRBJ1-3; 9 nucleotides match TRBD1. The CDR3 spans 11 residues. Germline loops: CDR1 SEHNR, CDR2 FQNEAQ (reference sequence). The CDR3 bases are TGTGCCAGCAGCTCGTGGGACAGGGTGGAATTT. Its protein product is CASSSWDRVEF.

CDR3 sequence (DNA): TGTGCCAGCAGTCCAGGGGGCGCATCGTCAGGGGGAACTGAAGCTTTCTTT. It yields the protein CASSPGGASSGGTEAFF. This chain links TRBV6-6 with TRBJ1-1; TRBD1 agrees at 8 bases. Germline V gene data show CDR1 as MNHNY and CDR2 as SVGAGI (reference sequence). There are 17 residues in the CDR3. With 5 bases clipped from V and 5 bases from J, the junction kept 16 bases outside the gene matches.

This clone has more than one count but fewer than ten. The CDR3 coding sequence is TGTGCCAGCAGCGTGGAGGAGTCACCCCTCCACTTT. The encoded protein is CASSVEESPLHF. This rearrangement joins TRBV11-3 to TRBJ1-6, with D uncertain. The CDR3 is 12 amino acids. The germline gives CDR1 SGHNT, CDR2 YENEEA. Trimming took 5 bases from V and 10 from J, leaving 9 bases between them.

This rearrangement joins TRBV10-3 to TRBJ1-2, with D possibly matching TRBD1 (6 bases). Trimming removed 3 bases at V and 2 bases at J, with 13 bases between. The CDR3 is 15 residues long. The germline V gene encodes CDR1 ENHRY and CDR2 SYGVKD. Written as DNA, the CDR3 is TGTGCCATCAGTGACCCTGGGGGCGCGAACTATGGCTACACCTTC. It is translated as CAISDPGGANYGYTF.

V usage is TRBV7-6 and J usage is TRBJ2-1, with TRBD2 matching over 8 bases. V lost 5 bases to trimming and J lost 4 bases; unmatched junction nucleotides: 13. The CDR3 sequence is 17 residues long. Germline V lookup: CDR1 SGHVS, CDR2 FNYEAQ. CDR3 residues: CASSERGPIRPYNEQFF. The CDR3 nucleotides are TGTGCCAGCAGCGAGCGGGGGCCCATCCGGCCTTACAATGAGCAGTTCTTC. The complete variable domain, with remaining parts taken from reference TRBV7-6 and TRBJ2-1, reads GAGVSQSPRYKVTKRGQDVALRCDPISGHVSLYWYRQALGQGPEFLTYFNYEAQQDKSGLPNDRFSAERPEGSISTLTIQRTEQRDSAMYRCASSERGPIRPYNEQFFGPGTRLTVL.

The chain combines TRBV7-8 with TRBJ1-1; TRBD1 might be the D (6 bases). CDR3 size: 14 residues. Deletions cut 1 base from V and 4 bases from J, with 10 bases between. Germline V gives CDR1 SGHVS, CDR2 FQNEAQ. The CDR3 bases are TGTGCCAGCAGCTTAGACAGGGTTGGCACTGAAGCTTTCTTT. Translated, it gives CASSLDRVGTEAFF.

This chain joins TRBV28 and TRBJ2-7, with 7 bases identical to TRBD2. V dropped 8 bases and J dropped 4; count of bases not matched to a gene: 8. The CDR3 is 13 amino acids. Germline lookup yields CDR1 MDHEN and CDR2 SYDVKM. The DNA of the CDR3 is TGTGCCAGCGCCTTGGGGGGGGATTACGAGCAGTACGTC. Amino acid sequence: CASALGGDYEQYV.

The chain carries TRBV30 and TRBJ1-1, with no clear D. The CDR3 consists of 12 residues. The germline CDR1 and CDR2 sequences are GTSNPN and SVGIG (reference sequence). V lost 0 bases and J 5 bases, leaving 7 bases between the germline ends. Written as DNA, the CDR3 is TGTGCCTGGAGTGTAGCTAGGACTGAAGCTTTCTTT. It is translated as CAWSVARTEAFF.

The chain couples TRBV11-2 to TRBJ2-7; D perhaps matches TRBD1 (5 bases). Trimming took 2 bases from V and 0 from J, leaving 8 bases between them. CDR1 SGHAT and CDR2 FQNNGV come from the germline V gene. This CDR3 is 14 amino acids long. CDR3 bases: TGTGCCAGCAGCTTAAGACAGTTCTCCTACGAGCAGTACGTC. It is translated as CASSLRQFSYEQYV.

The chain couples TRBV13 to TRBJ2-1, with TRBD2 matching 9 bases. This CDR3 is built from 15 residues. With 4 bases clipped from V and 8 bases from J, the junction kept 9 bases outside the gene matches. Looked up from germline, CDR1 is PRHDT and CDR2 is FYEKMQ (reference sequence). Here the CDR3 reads CASSSPSGEVYEQFF. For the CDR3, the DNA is TGTGCCAGCAGCTCACCTAGCGGGGAGGTATATGAGCAGTTCTTC.

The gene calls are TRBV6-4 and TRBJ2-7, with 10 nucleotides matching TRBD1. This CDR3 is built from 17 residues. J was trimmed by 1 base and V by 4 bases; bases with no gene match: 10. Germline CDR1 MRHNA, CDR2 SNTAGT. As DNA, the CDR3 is TGTGCCAGCAGTGCGGACAGGGGGAATTCCCTTTCCTACGAGCAGTACGTC. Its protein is CASSADRGNSLSYEQYV.

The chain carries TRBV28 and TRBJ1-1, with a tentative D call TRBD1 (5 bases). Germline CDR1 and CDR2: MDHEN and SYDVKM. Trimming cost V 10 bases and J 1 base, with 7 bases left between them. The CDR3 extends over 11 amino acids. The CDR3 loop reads CAIQGNTEAFF. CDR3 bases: TGTGCCATCCAGGGGAACACTGAAGCTTTCTTT.

The CDR3 sequence: CASSQDSGGASPLHF. CDR3 nucleotides: TGTGCCAGCAGCCAAGATTCCGGGGGGGCTTCACCCCTCCACTTT. The chain links TRBV14 to TRBJ1-6; a possible D gene is TRBD1 (6 bases). Trimming removed 0 bases from V and 9 bases from J, with 12 bases in between. Germline V gene data show CDR1 as SGHDN and CDR2 as FVKESK. The CDR3 covers 15 residues.

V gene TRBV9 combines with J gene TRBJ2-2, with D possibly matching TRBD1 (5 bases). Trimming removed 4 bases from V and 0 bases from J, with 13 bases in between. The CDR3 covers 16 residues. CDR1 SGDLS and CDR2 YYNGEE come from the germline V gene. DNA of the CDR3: TGTGCCAGCAGCCCCGCCACAGGAACGAACACCGGGGAGCTGTTTTTT. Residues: CASSPATGTNTGELFF.

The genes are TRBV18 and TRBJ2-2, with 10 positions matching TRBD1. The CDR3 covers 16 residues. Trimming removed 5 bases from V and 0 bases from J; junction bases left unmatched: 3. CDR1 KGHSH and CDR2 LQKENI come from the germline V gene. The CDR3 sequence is CASSSGTGANTGELFF. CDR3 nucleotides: TGTGCCAGCTCAAGCGGGACAGGGGCGAACACCGGGGAGCTGTTTTTT.

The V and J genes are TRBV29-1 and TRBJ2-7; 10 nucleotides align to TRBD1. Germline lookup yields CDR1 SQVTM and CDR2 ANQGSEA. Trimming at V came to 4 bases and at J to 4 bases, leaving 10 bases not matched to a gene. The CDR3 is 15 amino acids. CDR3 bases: TGCAGCGTTGGAACAGACAGGGGGCGCGAATACGAGCAGTACGTC. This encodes CSVGTDRGREYEQYV.

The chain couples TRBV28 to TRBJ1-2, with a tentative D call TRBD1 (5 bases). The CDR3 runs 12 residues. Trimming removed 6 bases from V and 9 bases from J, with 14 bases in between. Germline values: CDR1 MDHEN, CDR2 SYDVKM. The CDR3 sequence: CASRTPGLSYTF. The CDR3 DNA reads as TGTGCCAGCAGAACACCAGGGTTGAGCTACACCTTC.